These 22 T cell receptor beta chains originate from one sample sequenced in a study of beta chain features in type 1 diabetes. No antigen has been assigned to these receptors. Regarding the study as a whole: TCRB CDR3 length was moderately but significantly reduced in all four CD4+ subsets of Type 1 diabetes patients.

Sequencing targeted expressed TCRB transcripts, as all isolated RNA had been reverse transcribed. The method was immunoSEQ multiplex PCR; TCRdb's version includes in-frame clones alone and lacks a portion of them. The sample has 40,000 to 45,000 clones; roughly 70% are singletons. Sequenced material: Tregs from blood. These receptor sequences come from a woman younger than 35 with type 1 diabetes.

V gene TRBV18 combines with J gene TRBJ2-7, with 10 bases lining up with TRBD1. The CDR3 loop spans 15 amino acids. The V segment lost 6 bases and the J segment 4 bases; nucleotides outside the gene matches: 9. The V gene's germline CDR1 is KGHSH and CDR2 LQKENI. Here the CDR3 DNA reads TGTGCCAGCTCCCCCGGGACAGGGGAACGGTACGAGCAGTACTTC. It encodes CASSPGTGERYEQYF.

This sequence joins TRBV4-3 and TRBJ2-6, with 8 bases fitting TRBD2. With V trimmed by 4 bases and J by 1 base, 18 bases remained unmatched. The CDR3 totals 21 residues. Per the germline V gene, CDR1 is LGHNA and CDR2 is YSLEER. CDR3 DNA: TGCGCCAGCAGCCCCACCGGGGTCGGGCTAGCGGGCTATTCTGGGGCCAACGTCCTGACTTTC. It encodes CASSPTGVGLAGYSGANVLTF.

The J gene is TRBJ2-5, the V gene TRBV7-2, with TRBD1 matching over 8 bases. Germline assignment: CDR1 SGHTA and CDR2 FQGNSA. Losses at the gene ends were 4 bases for V and 4 bases for J; bases not matched to a gene: 5. CDR3 length equals 14 residues. CDR3 loop: CASSYQGARETQYF. CDR3 in DNA: TGTGCCAGCAGCTACCAGGGGGCGCGAGAGACCCAGTACTTC.

In its sample, this clone was seen a few times. This chain links TRBV5-6 with TRBJ2-3; no definite D call. Germline V gene lookup returns CDR1 SGHDT and CDR2 YYEEEE. The CDR3 loop spans 16 amino acids. Trimming stripped 4 bases from V and 0 bases from J, with 15 bases between. CDR3 bases: TGTGCCAGCAGCCGGGTGGCTCTCCTTAGCACAGATACGCAGTATTTT. Its protein is CASSRVALLSTDTQYF.

The chain links TRBV7-8 to TRBJ2-7; TRBD1 aligns across 8 bases. Per the germline V gene, CDR1 is SGHVS and CDR2 is FQNEAQ. V shed 2 bases and J 0 bases; nucleotides not matched to a gene: 12. The CDR3 is 18 residues long. CDR3 in amino acids: CASSLWGEYRGSSYEQYF. The CDR3 DNA sequence: TGTGCCAGCAGCTTATGGGGGGAGTACAGGGGGAGCTCCTACGAGCAGTACTTC.

This clone has only a few counts. The V call is TRBV23-1, the J call TRBJ1-6; perhaps TRBD1 as D (5 bases). TRBV23-1 is an ORF; its function is uncertain. The CDR3 is 15 residues long. Trimming removed 5 bases from V and 4 bases from J, with 12 bases in between. CDR3 sequence: CASSASRQYNSPLHF. Written as DNA, the CDR3 is TGCGCCAGCAGTGCCAGCAGACAGTATAATTCACCCCTCCACTTT.

This clone was counted only a few times. The chain joins TRBV30 to TRBJ1-2; tentatively, D is TRBD1 (5 bases). This CDR3 is built from 13 residues. Trimming took 3 bases from V and 4 from J, leaving 12 bases between them. Germline CDR1 is GTSNPN and CDR2 is SVGIG (reference sequence). CDR3 nucleotides: TGTGCCTGGAGGAAGGTGGGGCCCTATGGCTACACCTTC. This encodes CAWRKVGPYGYTF.

The chain joins TRBV7-2 to TRBJ2-1; D not resolved. The CDR3 spans 13 residues. Germline loops: CDR1 SGHTA, CDR2 FQGNSA. Trimming pared 4 bases from V and 9 bases from J, leaving 13 bases between. The CDR3 loop reads CASSYIENLEQFF. The CDR3 DNA reads TGTGCCAGCAGCTATATTGAGAACCTTGAGCAGTTCTTC.

This rearrangement joins TRBV21-1 to TRBJ2-7; the table assigns TRBD2, which was not confirmed against the DNA. TRBV21-1 is a listed pseudogene. This CDR3 contains 12 residues. This chain's CDR3 is CASSNSVYEQYF. DNA of the CDR3: TGTGCCAGCAGCAACAGCGTCTACGAGCAGTACTTC.

The genes are TRBV4-1 and TRBJ1-3; no reliable D call. Germline CDR1 reads MGHRA; CDR2 reads YSYEKL. V lost 0 bases to trimming and J lost 0 bases, with 6 bases between them. CDR3 size: 15 residues. The CDR3 nucleotides read TGCGCCAGCAGCCAAGATGCTAACTCTGGAAACACCATATATTTT. Translating gives CASSQDANSGNTIYF.

The chain is built from TRBV2 and TRBJ2-7, with 8 bases lining up with TRBD1. The V gene end was trimmed by 8 bases and the J gene end by 3 bases; junction bases not matched to a gene: 3. Germline values: CDR1 SNHLY, CDR2 FYNNEI. CDR3 length: 12 amino acids. As DNA, the CDR3 is TGTGCCAGCGCCGGACAGGGCTACGAGCAGTACTTC. It encodes CASAGQGYEQYF.

The chain uses TRBV6-5 and TRBJ1-5; a weak D match, TRBD1 (5 bases). Germline V gives CDR1 MNHEY, CDR2 SVGAGI. Trimming stripped 6 bases from V and 0 bases from J, with 12 bases between. This CDR3 is 15 amino acids long. The CDR3 here is CASSLGGYSNQPQHF. DNA of the CDR3: TGTGCCAGCAGCCTTGGGGGGTATAGCAATCAGCCCCAGCATTTT.

This clone was detected only a few times. The gene calls are TRBV7-9 and TRBJ1-4; no clear D. The CDR3 runs to 15 residues. V lost 2 bases and J lost 4, with 11 bases in between. CDR1 is SEHNR, CDR2 FQNEAQ, per germline (reference sequence). CDR3 sequence: CASSLRESVNEKLFF. In nucleotides, the CDR3 is TGTGCCAGCAGCTTAAGGGAGAGCGTTAATGAAAAACTGTTTTTT.

The rearrangement joins TRBV5-4 to TRBJ2-5; 15 nucleotides agree with TRBD2. With the DNA end fitting TRBJ2-7 better, the J assignment may be wrong. The CDR3 consists of 18 residues. The germline gives CDR1 SGHNT, CDR2 YYREEE (reference sequence). The CDR3: CASSSGLAGGPNSYEQYF. In DNA, the CDR3 is TGTGCCAGCAGCTCCGGACTAGCGGGGGGGCCAAACTCCTACGAGCAGTACTTC.

This clone appeared a few times. The V gene is TRBV5-1, the J gene TRBJ1-1; D is unresolved. The ends were cut back, 6 bases at V and 6 bases at J, with 12 bases in the middle. Germline CDR1 and CDR2: SGHRS and YFSETQ. The CDR3 has 12 amino acids. The CDR3 DNA sequence: TGCGCCAGCAACGCCCTGGGCTCTGAAGCTTTCTTT. This gives the protein CASNALGSEAFF.

The gene calls are TRBV11-3 and TRBJ2-3, with 10 positions matching TRBD2. Per the germline V gene, CDR1 is SGHNT and CDR2 is YENEEA. CDR3 length: 15 amino acids. Trimming took 5 bases from V and 1 from J; bases not matched to a gene: 3. As DNA, the CDR3 is TGTGCCAGCAGCGGAGGGACTAGCGGCACAGATACGCAGTATTTT. Its protein product is CASSGGTSGTDTQYF.

DNA for the CDR3: TGTGCCAGCAGTTACCTAGCGGACACAGATACGCAGTATTTT. Translating gives CASSYLADTDTQYF. The chain combines TRBV6-5 with TRBJ2-3; 7 bases agree with TRBD2. Germline loops: CDR1 MNHEY, CDR2 SVGAGI. The junction had 1 base not matched to a gene; V was cut back by 2 bases and J by 2 bases. The CDR3 consists of 14 residues.

The chain employs TRBV19 and TRBJ1-2; D may be TRBD1 (5 bases). Trimming stripped 7 bases from V and 5 bases from J, with 23 bases between. Germline CDR1 LNHDA, CDR2 SQIVND (reference sequence). The CDR3 runs to 16 residues. CDR3 loop: CASNPNPLGGGYGYTF. The CDR3 bases are TGTGCCAGTAACCCTAACCCCCTCGGGGGAGGATATGGCTACACCTTC.

This clone was detected once. V is TRBV7-2 and J is TRBJ2-2; maybe TRBD2 (6 bases). V was pared by 4 bases and J by 0 bases, with 18 bases between. Germline CDR1 SGHTA, CDR2 FQGNSA. CDR3 length: 18 amino acids. This CDR3 reads CASSSGVLVFANTGELFF. CDR3 DNA sequence: TGTGCCAGCAGCTCGGGGGTCCTCGTCTTCGCGAACACCGGGGAGCTGTTTTTT.

The rearrangement links TRBV30 to TRBJ1-1; a weak D match, TRBD1 (5 bases). The CDR3 has 12 amino acids. CDR1 is GTSNPN, CDR2 SVGIG, per germline (reference sequence). V was pared by 4 bases and J by 6 bases, with 12 bases between. CDR3 residues: CAWISRAAEAFF. The DNA for the CDR3 is TGTGCCTGGATCTCCAGGGCGGCTGAAGCTTTCTTT.

A few counts support this clone. The chain couples TRBV19 to TRBJ1-5; TRBD1 aligns across 9 bases. The CDR3 totals 16 residues. With V trimmed by 7 bases and J by 7 bases, 14 bases remained unmatched. Germline V CDR1 and CDR2: LNHDA, SQIVND (reference sequence). This CDR3 is CASKKLGQGSGQPQHF. The CDR3 DNA reads TGTGCCAGTAAGAAGTTGGGACAGGGTTCCGGACAGCCCCAGCATTTT.

The chain carries TRBV5-4 and TRBJ2-7, with unresolved D. This CDR3 spans 14 amino acids. CDR1 and CDR2 (germline): SGHNT, YYREEE (reference sequence). Trimming shortened V by 0 bases and J by 2 bases, and 9 bases separated the two germline ends. The CDR3 region has the DNA TGTGCCAGCAGCTTGGGGGCAGGAACCTACGAGCAGTACTTC. This codes for CASSLGAGTYEQYF.